This TCR beta chain was recovered during a study of T cells of healthy individuals (dated by TCRdb to the late 2010s). Based on the germline V gene (reference sequence), the CDR1 and CDR2 sequences are LGHDT and YNNKEL. The germline V and J ends show losses of 2 bases and 6 bases respectively, and no gene match explains 13 bases of the junction. The CDR3 runs 17 amino acids, cysteine and phenylalanine included. CDR3 DNA only is kept here, 51 bases in frame from base 1. Receptors were amplified or captured by 5' RACE. Sequencing was carried out with an Illumina MiSeq. TCRdb reanalyzed the raw reads on its own, using fastp at Q25 for trimming and MiXCR for clone calling, and kept in-frame beta chains. Rows are combined by CDR3 protein, so each entry shows the most common genes and DNA. In all, the sample holds more than 85,000 distinct CDR3 sequences, and approximately 16% of those were seen once. 6.2% of the sample belongs to the ten largest clones.

To note about this clonotype: Its binding antigen is unknown. No base quality values were provided; no much bigger clone lies one nucleotide off.

Here the chain combines TRBV3-1 and TRBJ2-3, with 8 junctional bases fitting TRBD2. This receptor was obtained from a human donor in good health. In nucleotides, the sequence is TGTGCCAGCAGCCAAAATAGCGGGGCAACCCCAAGGGATACGCAGTATTTT. Translated, this gives CASSQNSGATPRDTQYF.